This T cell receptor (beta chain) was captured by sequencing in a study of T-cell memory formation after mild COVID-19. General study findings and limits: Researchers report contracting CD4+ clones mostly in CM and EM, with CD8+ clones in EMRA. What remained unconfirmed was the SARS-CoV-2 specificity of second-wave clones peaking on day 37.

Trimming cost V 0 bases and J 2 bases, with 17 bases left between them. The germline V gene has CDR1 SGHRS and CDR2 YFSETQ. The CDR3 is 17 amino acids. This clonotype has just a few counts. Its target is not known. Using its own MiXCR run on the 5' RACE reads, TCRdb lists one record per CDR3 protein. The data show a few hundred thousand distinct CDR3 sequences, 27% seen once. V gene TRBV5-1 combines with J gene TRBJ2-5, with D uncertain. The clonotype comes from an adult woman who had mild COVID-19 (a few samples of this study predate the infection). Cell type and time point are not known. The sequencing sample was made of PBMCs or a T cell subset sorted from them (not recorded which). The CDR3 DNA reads TGCGCCAGCAGCTTGGAAGGTTGGGCATCGCCACAAGAGACCCAGTACTTC. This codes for CASSLEGWASPQETQYF.